This T cell receptor (beta chain) is from a study of shared clonotypes between healthy human individuals. Sequenced by immunoSEQ multiplex PCR; TCRdb stores in-frame clones only, minus some. This sample has roughly 1,800,000 clones, with approximately 94% found just once. The V end was cut by 3 bases, the J end by 5 bases, with 15 bases between. CDR3 length: 15 amino acids. Germline CDR1 reads SGDLS; CDR2 reads YYNGEE. Naive CD8 populations comprised CD45RO-negative cells positively selected for CCR7, excluding terminally differentiated effector memory CD45RA+ cells. Material: naive CD8+ T cells sorted from blood. This sequence joins TRBV9 and TRBJ1-5; D is undetermined. The TCR originated in a young man in good health. CDR3 loop: CASSGTAEYYQPQHF. The DNA for the CDR3 is TGTGCCAGCAGCGGTACGGCGGAGTATTATCAGCCCCAGCATTTT. Full variable domain (rest looked up from reference TRBV9 and TRBJ1-5): DSGVTQTPKHLITATGQRVTLRCSPRSGDLSVYWYQQSLDQGLQFLIQYYNGEERAKGNILERFSAQQFPDLHSELNLSSLELGDSALYFCASSGTAEYYQPQHFGDGTRLSIL.